This section outlines one T cell receptor beta chain sequence together with its context. Combining a sample-barcoded 5' primer with a J-beta primer mix, a second PCR ran for about 6 to 11 cycles. Sequencing recovered at least 3 million CDR3-containing paired-end reads from each sample. TCRdb called the 5' RACE reads again in MiXCR, with one record for every CDR3 protein. This table has more than 550,000 distinct CDR3 sequences, 22% appearing once. The source of the sample is a study of blood T cells in healthy people across ages. Trimming removed 8 bases from V and 4 bases from J, with 17 bases in between. CDR3 length equals 15 residues.

The sequencing sample was made of blood. The V gene is TRBV12-3 or TRBV12-4, the J gene TRBJ2-2; D is possibly TRBD2 (5 bases). The receptor's source is a man between 65 and 85 years old in good health. This CDR3 reads CASAAEARPTGELFF. The DNA for the CDR3 is TGTGCCAGCGCAGCGGAGGCGAGGCCCACCGGGGAGCTGTTTTTT.